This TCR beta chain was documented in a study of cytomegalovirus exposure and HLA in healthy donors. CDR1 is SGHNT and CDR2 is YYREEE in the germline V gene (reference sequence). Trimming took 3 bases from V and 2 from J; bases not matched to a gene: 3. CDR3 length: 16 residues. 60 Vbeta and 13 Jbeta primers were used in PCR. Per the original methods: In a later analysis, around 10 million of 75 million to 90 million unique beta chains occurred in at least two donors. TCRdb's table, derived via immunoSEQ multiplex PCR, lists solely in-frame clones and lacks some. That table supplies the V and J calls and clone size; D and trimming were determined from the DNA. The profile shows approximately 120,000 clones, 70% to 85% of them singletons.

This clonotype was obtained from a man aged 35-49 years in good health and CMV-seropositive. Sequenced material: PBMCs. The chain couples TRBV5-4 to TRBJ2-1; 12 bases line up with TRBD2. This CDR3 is CASSSPSGRAYNEQFF. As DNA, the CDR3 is TGTGCCAGCAGCTCCCCTAGCGGGAGGGCCTACAATGAGCAGTTCTTC.